One sample yielded the 27 T cell receptor beta chains listed below, sequenced in a study of T-cell memory formation after mild COVID-19. TCRdb ran MiXCR on the 5' RACE reads and lists one entry per CDR3 protein. The sample carries 140,000 or so distinct CDR3 sequences, roughly a fifth recorded once. Sequencing used PBMCs or a T cell subset sorted from them (not recorded which). Source of these receptors: an adult woman who had mild COVID-19 (a few samples of this study predate the infection). Cell type and time point are not known.

The chain uses TRBV15 and TRBJ2-7; the D gene is possibly TRBD2 (5 bases). Germline CDR1 is LNHNV and CDR2 is YYDKDF (reference sequence). The CDR3 is made up of 13 amino acids. Trimming shortened V by 1 base and J by 7 bases, and 11 bases separated the two germline ends. In DNA form, the CDR3 reads TGTGCCACCAGCAGAGGAGGCAGCGGAGAGCAGTACTTC. Translation: CATSRGGSGEQYF.

In this sample, this clonotype turned up many times. The genes are TRBV7-6 and TRBJ2-2; no clear D. CDR3 length equals 13 residues. V lost 3 bases, J lost 4 bases, and 6 bases lay in between. Per the germline V gene, CDR1 is SGHVS and CDR2 is FNYEAQ. CDR3 residues: CASSFRVTGELFF. In nucleotides, the CDR3 is TGTGCCAGCAGCTTTCGGGTCACCGGGGAGCTGTTTTTT.

This clonotype was found a few times. This rearrangement joins TRBV29-1 to TRBJ2-1; TRBD2 matches 9 bases. The CDR3 is 15 amino acids. J was trimmed by 4 bases and V by 4 bases; bases with no gene match: 8. Germline V CDR1 and CDR2: SQVTM, ANQGSEA. The CDR3: CSVGPPAGGYNEQFF. Here the CDR3 DNA reads TGCAGCGTTGGGCCTCCGGCGGGAGGGTACAATGAGCAGTTCTTC.

The chain links TRBV6-5 to TRBJ2-2; D possibly corresponds to TRBD2 (5 bases). V was trimmed by 7 bases and J by 4 bases, leaving 16 bases between them. Germline V gene lookup returns CDR1 MNHEY and CDR2 SVGAGI. This CDR3 has 15 residues. CDR3 DNA sequence: TGTGCCAGCACCCTGAGAGGGAGTGGCACCGGGGAGCTGTTTTTT. It yields the protein CASTLRGSGTGELFF.

The chain has TRBV21-1 and TRBJ2-5; whether TRBD2, the table's D call, matches the DNA was not checked. TRBV21-1 corresponds to a pseudogene. This CDR3 has 20 residues. The CDR3: CASSKRSIRTSGRARETQYF. For the CDR3, the DNA is TGTGCCAGCAGCAAACGCTCTATTCGGACTAGCGGGAGAGCTCGGGAGACCCAGTACTTC.

The chain combines TRBV5-1 with TRBJ2-5, with D perhaps matching TRBD2 (6 bases). The CDR3 covers 15 residues. Germline CDR1 SGHRS, CDR2 YFSETQ. V lost 1 base, J lost 5 bases, and 15 bases lay in between. CDR3 in amino acids: CASSLNLGAGETQYF. For the CDR3, the DNA is TGCGCCAGCAGCTTGAATCTCGGGGCGGGGGAGACCCAGTACTTC.

The rearrangement links TRBV24-1 to TRBJ1-2; perhaps TRBD1 as D (5 bases). The germline gives CDR1 KGHDR, CDR2 SFDVKD. This CDR3 contains 14 residues. Trimming removed 9 bases at V and 5 bases at J, with 18 bases between. The DNA for the CDR3 is TGTGCCACCCTGGACCCGGGGACGTCTTATGGCTACACCTTC. As protein: CATLDPGTSYGYTF.

This clonotype was found a few times. The chain couples TRBV29-1 to TRBJ1-1; TRBD1 might be the D (6 bases). The CDR3 has 15 residues. Between the trimmed V and J ends, which lost 4 bases and 0 bases, there was a span of 15 bases. Germline V lookup: CDR1 SQVTM, CDR2 ANQGSEA. CDR3 DNA sequence: TGCAGCGTTGGGCAGGGGCTTATCTTGAACACTGAAGCTTTCTTT. Protein product: CSVGQGLILNTEAFF.

The table lists this clonotype with a few counts. This rearrangement joins TRBV24-1 to TRBJ2-6; D uncertain. V lost 1 base, J lost 2 bases, and 8 bases lay in between. This CDR3 is built from 16 residues. Germline-derived CDR1 and CDR2 are KGHDR and SFDVKD. The CDR3 reads CATSDLGPPGANVLTF. CDR3 sequence (DNA): TGTGCCACCAGTGATTTAGGACCTCCTGGGGCCAACGTCCTGACTTTC.

The J gene is TRBJ2-1, the V gene TRBV9; 7 bases line up with TRBD2. CDR1 is SGDLS and CDR2 is YYNGEE in the germline V gene. The CDR3 spans 15 residues. V lost 2 bases and J lost 3; bases outside the gene matches: 5. The CDR3 DNA reads TGTGCCAGCAGCGTCGATCCTAGCGGCTACAATGAGCAGTTCTTC. Translating gives CASSVDPSGYNEQFF. Full variable domain (remainder filled in from reference TRBV9 and TRBJ2-1): DSGVTQTPKHLITATGQRVTLRCSPRSGDLSVYWYQQSLDQGLQFLIQYYNGEERAKGNILERFSAQQFPDLHSELNLSSLELGDSALYFCASSVDPSGYNEQFFGPGTRLTVL.

The chain carries TRBV18 and TRBJ1-4; D is uncertain. From germline, CDR1 is KGHSH and CDR2 LQKENI. This CDR3 region has 15 residues. Trimming removed 0 bases from V and 3 bases from J, with 8 bases in between. CDR3 region: CASSPPVISNEKLFF. CDR3 coding DNA: TGTGCCAGCTCACCACCAGTCATATCTAATGAAAAACTGTTTTTT. The full variable domain, in which reference TRBV18 and TRBJ1-4 provide the parts outside the CDR3, is NAGVMQNPRHLVRRRGQEARLRCSPMKGHSHVYWYRQLPEEGLKFMVYLQKENIIDESGMPKERFSAEFPKEGPSILRIQQVVRGDSAAYFCASSPPVISNEKLFFGSGTQLSVL.

The table lists this clonotype with a few counts. The chain uses TRBV2 and TRBJ2-7; 7 bases match TRBD1. V trimming: 4 bases; J trimming: 3 bases; junction bases outside the gene matches: 0. CDR3 size: 12 residues. Germline values: CDR1 SNHLY, CDR2 FYNNEI. CDR3 sequence: CASSGDSYEQYF. The CDR3 DNA follows: TGTGCCAGCAGTGGGGACAGCTACGAGCAGTACTTC.

A few counts support this clonotype. V gene TRBV18 combines with J gene TRBJ2-7, with D perhaps matching TRBD1 (7 bases). The germline V gene has CDR1 KGHSH and CDR2 LQKENI. The V end was cut by 1 base, the J end by 4 bases, with 14 bases between. There are 15 residues in the CDR3. CDR3 nucleotides: TGTGCCAGCTCACCACGGAGGGACAGCTCATACGAGCAGTACTTC. This gives the protein CASSPRRDSSYEQYF.

The CDR3 nucleotides read TGTGCCAGCAGGTTCGACACTGAAGCTTTCTTT. Translated, it gives CASRFDTEAFF. The chain couples TRBV6-6 to TRBJ1-1; D remains unclear. CDR1 is MNHNY and CDR2 is SVGAGI in the germline V gene (reference sequence). The V end was cut by 6 bases, the J end by 3 bases, with 5 bases between. The CDR3 is made up of 11 amino acids.

The sample holds one count of this clonotype. This rearrangement joins TRBV5-6 to TRBJ2-7, with D hard to call. Trimming stripped 3 bases from V and 3 bases from J, with 7 bases between. The CDR3 consists of 12 residues. The germline gives CDR1 SGHDT, CDR2 YYEEEE. The CDR3 nucleotides are TGTGCCAGCAGCTCCATTAACTACGAGCAGTACTTC. This encodes CASSSINYEQYF.

This clonotype was counted a few times. The chain is built from TRBV10-3 and TRBJ2-7; 9 nucleotides match TRBD1. Germline V gives CDR1 ENHRY, CDR2 SYGVKD. The CDR3 runs 13 residues. V gave up 11 bases and J gave up 2 bases; unmatched junction bases: 7. The DNA of the CDR3 is TGTGCCTCGGGGGGACAGGGTACCTACGAGCAGTACTTC. The encoded protein is CASGGQGTYEQYF.

This clonotype was seen only a few times. The V gene is TRBV12-3 or TRBV12-4, the J gene TRBJ2-4; a weak D match, TRBD2 (5 bases). V was shortened by 3 bases and J by 6 bases, with 12 bases between the two germline ends. There are 14 residues in the CDR3. For the CDR3, the DNA is TGTGCCAGCAGTTTGTGGGAGACGGCAAACATTCAGTACTTC. This encodes CASSLWETANIQYF.

This clonotype was recorded a few times. The gene calls are TRBV11-2 and TRBJ1-2, with unresolved D. This CDR3 is 13 amino acids long. Trimming pared 1 base from V and 4 bases from J, leaving 7 bases between. Germline V gives CDR1 SGHAT, CDR2 FQNNGV. The DNA for the CDR3 is TGTGCCAGCAGCTTAGGGGTCAGCTATGGCTACACCTTC. Its translation is CASSLGVSYGYTF.

V and J are TRBV6-2 or TRBV6-3 and TRBJ2-1; D may be TRBD2 (5 bases). Between the trimmed V and J ends, which lost 4 bases and 4 bases, there was a span of 11 bases. This CDR3 has 14 residues. Germline-derived CDR1 and CDR2 are MNHEY and SVGEGT. The CDR3 protein is CASSLEGTYNEQFF. The CDR3 bases are TGTGCCAGCAGTTTAGAGGGAACGTACAATGAGCAGTTCTTC.

The chain is built from TRBV29-1 and TRBJ2-1; TRBD2 matches 7 bases. The CDR3 is made up of 13 amino acids. V lost 7 bases, J lost 4 bases, and 7 bases stayed unmatched. The V gene's germline CDR1 is SQVTM and CDR2 ANQGSEA. The CDR3 reads CSAAGVGYNEQFF. The CDR3 region has the DNA TGCAGCGCCGCGGGAGTCGGGTACAATGAGCAGTTCTTC.

This sequence joins TRBV7-8 and TRBJ1-1; 7 bases agree with TRBD1. V was clipped by 4 bases and J by 4 bases; unmatched bases: 6. This CDR3 has 14 residues. The germline gives CDR1 SGHVS, CDR2 FQNEAQ. DNA for the CDR3: TGTGCCAGCAGCTCCCAAACAGGGGTCACTGAAGCTTTCTTT. It encodes CASSSQTGVTEAFF. Full variable domain (missing parts from reference TRBV7-8 and TRBJ1-1): GAGVSQSPRYKVAKRGQDVALRCDPISGHVSLFWYQQALGQGPEFLTYFQNEAQLDKSGLPSDRFFAERPEGSVSTLKIQRTQQEDSAVYLCASSSQTGVTEAFFGQGTRLTVV.

This rearrangement joins TRBV7-3 to TRBJ2-2; 7 bases match TRBD2. In germline, CDR1 is SGHTA, CDR2 FQGTGA. V lost 5 bases and J lost 4; bases outside the gene matches: 7. The CDR3 has 15 amino acids. CDR3 protein: CASSPSSGGTGELFF. CDR3 coding DNA: TGTGCCAGCAGCCCTTCTAGCGGCGGCACCGGGGAGCTGTTTTTT. Supplemented by reference TRBV7-3 and TRBJ2-2, the full variable domain reads GAGVSQTPSNKVTEKGKYVELRCDPISGHTALYWYRQSLGQGPEFLIYFQGTGAADDSGLPNDRFFAVRPEGSVSTLKIQRTERGDSAVYLCASSPSSGGTGELFFGEGSRLTVL.

The chain combines TRBV12-3 or TRBV12-4 with TRBJ2-5; 7 bases map to TRBD1. The trim removed 5 bases at V and 0 bases at J, leaving 3 bases unmatched. The CDR3 loop spans 14 amino acids. CDR3 amino acids: CASSRGQDQETQYF. In DNA, the CDR3 is TGTGCCAGCAGTCGTGGACAGGACCAAGAGACCCAGTACTTC.

The rearrangement uses TRBV2 and TRBJ1-5; the match to TRBD1 covers 8 bases. This CDR3 is built from 13 residues. The germline CDR1 and CDR2 sequences are SNHLY and FYNNEI. The V segment lost 6 bases and the J segment 7 bases; nucleotides outside the gene matches: 5. DNA of the CDR3: TGTGCCAGCAGGGACAGGGAAAGGCAGCCCCAGCATTTT. It is translated as CASRDRERQPQHF.

This clonotype turned up a few times. V usage is TRBV20-1 and J usage is TRBJ2-7; 7 bases agree with TRBD1. Germline lookup yields CDR1 DFQATT and CDR2 SNEGSKA (reference sequence). This CDR3 spans 14 amino acids. V was clipped by 6 bases and J by 2 bases; unmatched bases: 10. The CDR3: CSATPRTGPYEQYF. CDR3 DNA sequence: TGCAGTGCCACCCCCCGGACAGGCCCCTACGAGCAGTACTTC.

The J gene is TRBJ2-5, the V gene TRBV30; D not resolved. Trimming shortened V by 4 bases and J by 1 base, and 16 bases separated the two germline ends. In germline, CDR1 is GTSNPN, CDR2 SVGIG (reference sequence). This CDR3 has 15 amino acids. CDR3: CAWTGWKTSQETQYF. Written as DNA, the CDR3 is TGTGCCTGGACGGGTTGGAAGACAAGCCAAGAGACCCAGTACTTC.

The rearrangement links TRBV20-1 to TRBJ1-4; D possibly corresponds to TRBD1 (6 bases). V was cut by 3 bases and J by 8 bases, with 19 bases left in between. Germline V gene sequence: CDR1 DFQATT, CDR2 SNEGSKA (reference sequence). The CDR3 is 15 amino acids. CDR3: CSARSGGGTREKLFF. CDR3 in DNA: TGCAGTGCTAGGTCGGGCGGGGGGACAAGAGAAAAACTGTTTTTT.